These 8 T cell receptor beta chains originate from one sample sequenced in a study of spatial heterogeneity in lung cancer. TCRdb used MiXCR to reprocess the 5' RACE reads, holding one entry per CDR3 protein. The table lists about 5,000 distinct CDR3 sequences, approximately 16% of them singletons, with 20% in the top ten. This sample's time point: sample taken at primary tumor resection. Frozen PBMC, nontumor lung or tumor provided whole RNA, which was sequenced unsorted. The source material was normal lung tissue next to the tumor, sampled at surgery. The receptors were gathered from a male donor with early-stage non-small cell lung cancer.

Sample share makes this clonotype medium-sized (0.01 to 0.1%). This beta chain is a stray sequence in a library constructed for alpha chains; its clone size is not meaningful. For the CDR3, the DNA is TGTGCCAGCAGTTACTCGCCTCGGACCGTCTCCTACGAGCAGTACGTC. The encoded protein is CASSYSPRTVSYEQYV. V gene TRBV6-2 or TRBV6-3 combines with J gene TRBJ2-7; D is unclear. V was cut by 0 bases and J by 0 bases, with 12 bases left in between. From germline, CDR1 is MNHEY and CDR2 SVGEGT. The CDR3 sequence is 16 residues long.

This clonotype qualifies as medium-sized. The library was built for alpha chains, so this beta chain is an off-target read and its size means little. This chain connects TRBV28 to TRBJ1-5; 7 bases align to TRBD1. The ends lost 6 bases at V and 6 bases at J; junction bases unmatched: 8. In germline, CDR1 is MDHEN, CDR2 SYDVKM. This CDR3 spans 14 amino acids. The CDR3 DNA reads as TGTGCCAGCAGACCCCCCCAGGGGGGTCAGCCCCAGCATTTT. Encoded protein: CASRPPQGGQPQHF. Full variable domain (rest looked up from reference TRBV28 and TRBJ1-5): DVKVTQSSRYLVKRTGEKVFLECVQDMDHENMFWYRQDPGLGLRLIYFSYDVKMKEKGDIPEGYSVSREKKERFSLILESASTNQTSMYLCASRPPQGGQPQHFGDGTRLSIL.

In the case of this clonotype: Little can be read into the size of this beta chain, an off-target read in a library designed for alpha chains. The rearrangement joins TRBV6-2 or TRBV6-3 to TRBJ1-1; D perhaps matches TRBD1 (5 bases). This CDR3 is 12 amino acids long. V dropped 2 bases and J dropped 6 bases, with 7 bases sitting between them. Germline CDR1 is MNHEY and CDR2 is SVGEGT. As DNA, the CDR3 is TGTGCCAGCAGTTACACGGGGGCTGAAGCTTTCTTT. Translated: CASSYTGAEAFF.

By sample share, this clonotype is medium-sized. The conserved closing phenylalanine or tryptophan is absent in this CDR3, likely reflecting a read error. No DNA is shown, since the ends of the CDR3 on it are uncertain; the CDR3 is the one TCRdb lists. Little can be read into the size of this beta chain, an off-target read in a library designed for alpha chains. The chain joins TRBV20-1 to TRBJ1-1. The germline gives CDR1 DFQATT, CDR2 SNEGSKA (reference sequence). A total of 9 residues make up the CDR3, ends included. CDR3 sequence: CSAGNTPPL.

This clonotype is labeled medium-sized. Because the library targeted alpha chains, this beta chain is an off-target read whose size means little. For the CDR3, the DNA is TGTGCCAGCTCTCCTGACAGGACCTACAATGAGCAGTTCTTC. Encoded protein: CASSPDRTYNEQFF. This chain uses TRBV18 with TRBJ2-1; D might be TRBD1 (6 bases). V was pared by 6 bases and J by 2 bases, with 11 bases between. CDR1 is KGHSH, CDR2 LQKENI, per germline. The CDR3 consists of 14 residues. Filled out from reference TRBV18 and TRBJ2-1, the complete variable domain reads NAGVMQNPRHLVRRRGQEARLRCSPMKGHSHVYWYRQLPEEGLKFMVYLQKENIIDESGMPKERFSAEFPKEGPSILRIQQVVRGDSAAYFCASSPDRTYNEQFFGPGTRLTVL.

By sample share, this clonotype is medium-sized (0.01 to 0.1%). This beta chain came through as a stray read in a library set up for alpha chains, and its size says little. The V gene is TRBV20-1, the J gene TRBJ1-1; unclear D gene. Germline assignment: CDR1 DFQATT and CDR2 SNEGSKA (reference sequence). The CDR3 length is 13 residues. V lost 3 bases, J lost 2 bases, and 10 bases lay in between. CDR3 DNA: TGCAGTGCTAGGAGGCAGGCCAACACTGAAGCTTTCTTT. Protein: CSARRQANTEAFF.

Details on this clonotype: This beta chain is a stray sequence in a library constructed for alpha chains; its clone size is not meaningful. The CDR3 bases are TGTGCCAGCAGTGAATATAGCGGGGAGAACAATGAGCAGTTCTTC. This sequence encodes CASSEYSGENNEQFF. The chain carries TRBV2 and TRBJ2-1; 8 positions agree with TRBD2. The V gene end was trimmed by 2 bases and the J gene end by 5 bases; junction bases not matched to a gene: 5. Germline CDR1 SNHLY, CDR2 FYNNEI. There are 15 residues in the CDR3.

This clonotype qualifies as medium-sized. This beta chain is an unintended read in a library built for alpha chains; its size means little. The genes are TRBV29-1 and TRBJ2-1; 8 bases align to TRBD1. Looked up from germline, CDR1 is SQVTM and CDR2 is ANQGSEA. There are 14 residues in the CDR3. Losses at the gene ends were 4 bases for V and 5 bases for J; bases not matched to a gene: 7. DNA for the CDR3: TGCAGCGTTGGGGCGGGACAGGAAGACAATGAGCAGTTCTTC. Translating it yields CSVGAGQEDNEQFF.